This is a list of T cell receptor beta chains from one sample in a study of control samples from healthy donors and cancer patients. The protocol was immunoSEQ multiplex PCR, while the TCRdb copy is restricted to in-frame clones and leaves out a portion. Of approximately 130,000 clones listed, around 87% were seen once; the top ten hold about 2.7%. What was sequenced was blood. These TCRs come from a man aged 60 to 75 in good health. Both conserved end residues are part of each CDR3. The order of the fields is V gene, J gene, CDR3 protein.

>TRBV5-1|TRBJ2-1
CASSFWGPSSYNEQFF
>TRBV7-9|TRBJ1-2
CASSLFGPQGARGYTF
>TRBV7-9|TRBJ1-5
CASSPGVGSNQPQHF
>TRBV7-2|TRBJ2-5
CASSLYRQVLETQYF
>TRBV12-3/TRBV12-4|TRBJ1-2
CASSFQQFNGYTF
>TRBV5-1|TRBJ1-1
CASSSFQGGGTEAFF
>TRBV6-1|TRBJ1-1
CASSEYYQGNTEAFF
>TRBV28|TRBJ1-2
CASSPGGDRGYTF
>TRBV19|TRBJ2-7
CASQTSGGALDEQYF
>TRBV4-1|TRBJ2-1
CASSPGQGAYNEQFF
>TRBV4-3|TRBJ1-1
CASSQDSTRGRGAFF
>TRBV6-5|TRBJ2-7
CASILADRAAYEQYF
>TRBV9|TRBJ2-1
CASSVAVGGLFNEQFF